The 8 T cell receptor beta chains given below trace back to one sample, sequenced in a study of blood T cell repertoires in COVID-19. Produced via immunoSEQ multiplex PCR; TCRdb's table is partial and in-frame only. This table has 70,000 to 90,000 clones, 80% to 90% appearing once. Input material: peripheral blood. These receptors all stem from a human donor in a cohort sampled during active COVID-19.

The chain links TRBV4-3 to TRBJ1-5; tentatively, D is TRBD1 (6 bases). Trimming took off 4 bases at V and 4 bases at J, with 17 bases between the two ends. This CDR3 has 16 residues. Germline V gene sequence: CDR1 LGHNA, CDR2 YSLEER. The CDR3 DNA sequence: TGCGCCAGCAGCCGGACTGCAGGGGATGGGAATCAGCCCCAGCATTTT. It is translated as CASSRTAGDGNQPQHF.

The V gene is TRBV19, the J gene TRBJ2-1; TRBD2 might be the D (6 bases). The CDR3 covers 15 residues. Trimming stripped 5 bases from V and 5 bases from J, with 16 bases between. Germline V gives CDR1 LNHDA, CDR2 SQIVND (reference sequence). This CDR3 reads CASSAGERVNNEQFF. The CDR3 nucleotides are TGTGCCAGTAGTGCCGGGGAGCGGGTGAACAATGAGCAGTTCTTC.

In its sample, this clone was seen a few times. In DNA form, the CDR3 reads TGTGCCAGCTCACCACCTTCGACTAGCGGTCACAATGAGCAGTTCTTC. Protein product: CASSPPSTSGHNEQFF. V gene TRBV18 combines with J gene TRBJ2-1; 9 bases are a match to TRBD2. The junction had 5 bases not matched to a gene; V was cut back by 0 bases and J by 5 bases. This CDR3 region has 16 residues. Germline V CDR1 and CDR2: KGHSH, LQKENI. Complete variable domain (other parts from reference TRBV18 and TRBJ2-1): NAGVMQNPRHLVRRRGQEARLRCSPMKGHSHVYWYRQLPEEGLKFMVYLQKENIIDESGMPKERFSAEFPKEGPSILRIQQVVRGDSAAYFCASSPPSTSGHNEQFFGPGTRLTVL.

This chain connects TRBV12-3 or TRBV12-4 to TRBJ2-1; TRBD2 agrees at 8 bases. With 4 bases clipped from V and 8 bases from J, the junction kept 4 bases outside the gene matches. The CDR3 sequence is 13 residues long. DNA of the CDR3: TGTGCCAGCAGTTCGGGGGGGGTCGATGAGCAGTTCTTC. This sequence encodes CASSSGGVDEQFF.

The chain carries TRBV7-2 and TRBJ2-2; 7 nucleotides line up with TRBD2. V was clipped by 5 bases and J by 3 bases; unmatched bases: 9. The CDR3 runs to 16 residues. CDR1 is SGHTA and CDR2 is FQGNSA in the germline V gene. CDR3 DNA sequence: TGTGCCAGCAGCGCCGGACTAGTCAGTCACACCGGGGAGCTGTTTTTT. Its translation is CASSAGLVSHTGELFF.

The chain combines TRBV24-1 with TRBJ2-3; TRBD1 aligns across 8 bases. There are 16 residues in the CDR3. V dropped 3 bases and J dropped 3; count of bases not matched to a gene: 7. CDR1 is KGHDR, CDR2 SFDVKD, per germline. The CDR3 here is CATSDRRTGQTDTQYF. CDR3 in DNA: TGTGCCACCAGTGATCGACGGACAGGGCAAACAGATACGCAGTATTTT.

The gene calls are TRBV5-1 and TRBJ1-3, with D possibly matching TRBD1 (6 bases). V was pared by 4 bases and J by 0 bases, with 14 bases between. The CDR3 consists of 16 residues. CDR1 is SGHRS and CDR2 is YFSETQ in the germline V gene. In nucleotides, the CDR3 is TGCGCCAGCAGCCTTCGGACAGCTAACTCTGGAAACACCATATATTTT. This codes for CASSLRTANSGNTIYF.

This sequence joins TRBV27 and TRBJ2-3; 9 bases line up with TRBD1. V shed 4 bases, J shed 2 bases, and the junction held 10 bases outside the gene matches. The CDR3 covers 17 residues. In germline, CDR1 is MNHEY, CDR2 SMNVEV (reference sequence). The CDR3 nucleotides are TGTGCCAGCAGTTCAGCCGGGACAGGGTTTTTCACAGATACGCAGTATTTT. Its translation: CASSSAGTGFFTDTQYF.